The clone carrying this T cell receptor beta chain occurred many times. Its antigen is undetermined. The entry originates in a study of identical twins' blood T cells. Findings of the study overall: Each donor's most abundant TCRbeta clonotypes shared more CDR3 sequences with her twin than unrelated donors. Shared environment remains a possible cause of twin similarity.

Each TCR cDNA library carried sample-specific barcodes on both ends. Original processing notes: Each library had about 2 to 4 million CDR3 reads and about 100,000 to nearly 500,000 clonotypes. TCRdb reprocessed the 5' RACE reads via MiXCR and lists one record per CDR3 protein. The V and J calls and clone size are TCRdb's, not the authors'. Of 350,000 to 400,000 distinct CDR3 sequences listed, roughly 27% are singletons. The sample consisted of PBMCs. The sequence was collected from a woman between 18 and 50 years old in good health.

The CDR3 DNA follows: TGCGCCAGCAGTGAATTTGGCAATCAGCCCCAGCATTTT. Translation gives CASSEFGNQPQHF. The chain carries TRBV10-2 and TRBJ1-5, with D unresolved. The CDR3 is made up of 13 amino acids. V was cut by 3 bases and J by 2 bases, with 5 bases left in between. Germline CDR1 WSHSY, CDR2 SAAADI.